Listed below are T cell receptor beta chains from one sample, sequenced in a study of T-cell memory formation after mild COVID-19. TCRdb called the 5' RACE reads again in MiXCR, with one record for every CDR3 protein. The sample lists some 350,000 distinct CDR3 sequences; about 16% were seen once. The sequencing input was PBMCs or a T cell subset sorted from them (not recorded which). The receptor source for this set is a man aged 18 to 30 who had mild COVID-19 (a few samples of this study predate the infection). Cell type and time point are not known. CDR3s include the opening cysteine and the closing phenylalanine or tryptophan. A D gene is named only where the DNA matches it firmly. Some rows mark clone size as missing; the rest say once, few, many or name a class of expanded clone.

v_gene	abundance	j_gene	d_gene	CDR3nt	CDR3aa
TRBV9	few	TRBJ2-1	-	TGTGCCAGCAGCGTAGGAGGTGGGGTCCCCTACAATGAGCAGTTCTTC	CASSVGGGVPYNEQFF
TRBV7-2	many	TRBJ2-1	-	TGTGCCAGCAGCCCGTGGGACGGCGGTGAGCAGTTCTTC	CASSPWDGGEQFF
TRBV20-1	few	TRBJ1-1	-	TGCAGTGCGAGACGTCCGGGGAGCATGAACACTGAAGCTTTCTTT	CSARRPGSMNTEAFF
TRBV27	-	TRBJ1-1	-	TGTGCCAGCTTCCTCGGCCGCACTGAAGCTTTCTTT	CASFLGRTEAFF
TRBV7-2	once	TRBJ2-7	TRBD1	TGTGCCAGCAGCTTCGGGGTGACAGGGCCCTCCTACGAGCAGTACTTC	CASSFGVTGPSYEQYF
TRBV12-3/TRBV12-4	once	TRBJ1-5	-	TGTGCCAGCAGTTTGGGACGGTCGCGGCAGCCCCAGCATTTT	CASSLGRSRQPQHF
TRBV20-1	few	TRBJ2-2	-	TGCAGTGCTAGAGATGGGGGATGGAACACCGGGGAGCTGTTTTTT	CSARDGGWNTGELFF
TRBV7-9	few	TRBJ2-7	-	TGTGCCAGCAGTTCTGTAGGGAAGGGCTACGAGCAGTACTTC	CASSSVGKGYEQYF
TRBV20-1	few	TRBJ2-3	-	TGCAGTGCACGGGACCCCGACACAGATACGCAGTATTTT	CSARDPDTDTQYF
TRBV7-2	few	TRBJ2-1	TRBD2	TGTGCCAGCAGTGTCTGGCGGGGGACTTATGAGCAGTTCTTC	CASSVWRGTYEQFF
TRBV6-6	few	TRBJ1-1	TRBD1	TGTGCCAGCAGTTACGGGACAGGGGGCCTGAACACTGAAGCTTTCTTT	CASSYGTGGLNTEAFF
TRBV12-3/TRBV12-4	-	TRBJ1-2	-	TGTGCCAGCAGTTCGCAGGGACTGGGTGGCTACACCTTC	CASSSQGLGGYTF
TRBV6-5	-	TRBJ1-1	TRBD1	TGTGCCAGCAGACCGGACAGGTTGAACACTGAAGCTTTCTTT	CASRPDRLNTEAFF
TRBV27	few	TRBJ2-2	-	TGTGCCAGCAGCTTCCCCACCGGGGAGCTGTTTTTT	CASSFPTGELFF
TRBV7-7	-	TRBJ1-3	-	TGTGCTAGCAGCCCAGGTGGAGGGTTCGGAAACACCATATATTTT	CASSPGGGFGNTIYF
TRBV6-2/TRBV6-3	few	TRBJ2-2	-	TGTGCCAGCAGTTATCATCCTCGGCCCGGGGAGCTGTTTTTT	CASSYHPRPGELFF
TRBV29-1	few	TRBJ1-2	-	TGCAGCGCGGGGGTGAACTTGGCGGTAACGGATGGCTACACCTTC	CSAGVNLAVTDGYTF
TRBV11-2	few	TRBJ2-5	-	TGTGCCAGCAGCATGGGACTCGAAGAGACCCAGTACTTC	CASSMGLEETQYF
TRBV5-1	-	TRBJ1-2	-	TGCGCCAGCAGCACACTACGGCCCGAGATGGGCTACACCTTC	CASSTLRPEMGYTF
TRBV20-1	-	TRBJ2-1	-	TGCAGTGCTCGGGGGCTAGCAAGGGACAATGAGCAGTTCTTC	CSARGLARDNEQFF
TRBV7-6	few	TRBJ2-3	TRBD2	TGTGCCAGCAGCTTTCTAGCGGGGGGAGCCGGGGGCACAGATACGCAGTATTTT	CASSFLAGGAGGTDTQYF
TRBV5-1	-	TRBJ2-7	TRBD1	TGCGCCAGCAGCCACGGGACAGGGCTCTACGAGCAGTACTTC	CASSHGTGLYEQYF
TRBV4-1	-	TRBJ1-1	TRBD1	TGCGCCAGCAGCCCGGCAGACAGGGTGACTGAAGCTTTCTTT	CASSPADRVTEAFF
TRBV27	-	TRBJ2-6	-	TGTGCCAGCAGTTTACTTCTTGGCTCTGGGGCCAACGTCCTGACTTTC	CASSLLLGSGANVLTF
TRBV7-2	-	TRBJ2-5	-	TGTGCCAGCAGCGTCCCAATAATGGAGACCCAGTACTTC	CASSVPIMETQYF
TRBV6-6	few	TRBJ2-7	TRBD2	TGTGCCAGCAGTTGGTCTAGCGGGGTTGAGCAGTACTTC	CASSWSSGVEQYF
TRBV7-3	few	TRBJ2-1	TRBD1	TGTGCCAGCAGCTCACAGGGGTGGGATGAGCAGTTCTTC	CASSSQGWDEQFF
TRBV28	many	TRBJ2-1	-	TGTGCCAGCAGTTTACAGGACAATGAGCAGTTCTTC	CASSLQDNEQFF
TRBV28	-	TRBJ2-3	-	TGTGCCAGCTCAACCCCCGGGGTAGGCACAGATACGCAGTATTTT	CASSTPGVGTDTQYF
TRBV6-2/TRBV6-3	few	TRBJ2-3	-	TGTGCCACCCAGGGACACCAGTTCACAGATACGCAGTATTTT	CATQGHQFTDTQYF
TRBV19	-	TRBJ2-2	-	TGTGCCAGTAGTATTGTTACCGGGGAGCTGTTTTTT	CASSIVTGELFF
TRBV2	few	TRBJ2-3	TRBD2	TGTGCCAGCAGTATTGGCGGGGGAAACACAGATACGCAGTATTTT	CASSIGGGNTDTQYF
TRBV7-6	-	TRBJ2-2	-	TGTGCCAGCAGCTCCCGGACAGCCCCGAACACCGGGGAGCTGTTTTTT	CASSSRTAPNTGELFF
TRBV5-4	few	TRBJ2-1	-	TGTGCCAGCAGCCGGCCGGCAGATGCTTCGGATGAGCAGTTCTTC	CASSRPADASDEQFF
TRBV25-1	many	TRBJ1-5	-	TGTGCCAGCAGTGAAACAGCCAGTCTTAGCAATCAGCCCCAGCATTTT	CASSETASLSNQPQHF
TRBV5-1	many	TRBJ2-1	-	TGCGCCAGCAGCTCCGGGGGTAGTGAAGTCTCCTACAATGAGCAGTTCTTC	CASSSGGSEVSYNEQFF
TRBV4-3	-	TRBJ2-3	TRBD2	TGCGCCAGCAGCCAGAGACTAGCGGGGCTCACAGATACGCAGTATTTT	CASSQRLAGLTDTQYF
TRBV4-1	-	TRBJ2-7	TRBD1	TGCGCCAGCAGCCAAGATCAGGGGGCGGTAGAGCAGTACTTC	CASSQDQGAVEQYF
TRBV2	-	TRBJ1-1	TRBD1	TGTGCCAGCACAACCTGGACAGGGTATATGGAAGCTTTCTTT	CASTTWTGYMEAFF
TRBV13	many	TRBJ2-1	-	TGTGCCAGCAGCTTAGAATGGTTGGGAGGAGACAATGAGCAGTTCTTC	CASSLEWLGGDNEQFF